This is a list of T cell receptor beta chains from one sample in a study of radiotherapy plus CTLA-4 blockade in lung cancer. Assay: immunoSEQ multiplex PCR; the TCRdb copy retains only in-frame clones and omits some. The sample records 26,000 or so clones, 79% being singletons. Source: peripheral blood, taken from a patient treated with radiotherapy plus ipilimumab. The source is a human donor with non-small cell lung cancer that progressed on radiotherapy plus ipilimumab. Each CDR3 is given with its conserved first and last residue. The order of the fields is V gene, clone size, D gene, J gene, CDR3 length, CDR3 DNA, CDR3 protein. D genes are given only for firm matches. Size tells how often a clone was seen (once, few, many) or the class of an expanded clone, and some rows leave it out.

V: TRBV30; size: once; D: -; J: TRBJ2-1; length: 17; DNA: TGTGCCTGGAGTGTAAGGGGTCTCTCTAGCTCCTACAATGAGCAGTTCTTC; CDR3: CAWSVRGLSSSYNEQFF
V: TRBV14; size: few; D: -; J: TRBJ1-2; length: 15; DNA: TGTGCCAGCAGCCAAGTTAGGGCACCCAGAGCGGGCTACACCTTC; CDR3: CASSQVRAPRAGYTF
V: TRBV19; size: -; D: -; J: TRBJ1-1; length: 13; DNA: TGTGCCAGTAGTAGGGGGATGAACACTGAAGCTTTCTTT; CDR3: CASSRGMNTEAFF
V: TRBV30; size: once; D: TRBD1; J: TRBJ1-2; length: 13; DNA: TGTGCCTGGGACCCGACAGGGGGTTTTGGCTACACCTTC; CDR3: CAWDPTGGFGYTF
V: TRBV6-4; size: -; D: TRBD2; J: TRBJ2-3; length: 16; DNA: TGTGCCAGCAGTGAGGGTCGAGCGGGGGGTGCAGATACGCAGTATTTT; CDR3: CASSEGRAGGADTQYF
V: TRBV28; size: few; D: TRBD1; J: TRBJ2-2; length: 13; DNA: TGTGCCACCCTGGGACAGCCGAACGGGGAGCTGTTTTTT; CDR3: CATLGQPNGELFF
V: TRBV28; size: once; D: TRBD1; J: TRBJ2-3; length: 14; DNA: TGTGCCAGCAGTTTAGACAGGGGACCAGATACGCAGTATTTT; CDR3: CASSLDRGPDTQYF
V: TRBV2; size: -; D: -; J: TRBJ2-3; length: 15; DNA: TGTGCCAGCAGTGAAAAGATAGCAAGCACAGATACGCAGTATTTT; CDR3: CASSEKIASTDTQYF
V: TRBV23-1; size: -; D: -; J: TRBJ2-7; length: 15; DNA: TGCGCCAGCACCCGCGGGACGGCACGGACCCACGAGCAGTACTTC; CDR3: CASTRGTARTHEQYF
V: TRBV7-8; size: once; D: TRBD1; J: TRBJ1-4; length: 14; DNA: TGTGCCAGCAGCGTAGGACAGGGAGGGGAAAAACTGTTTTTT; CDR3: CASSVGQGGEKLFF
V: TRBV11-2; size: -; D: -; J: TRBJ2-5; length: 14; DNA: TGTGCCAGCAGCGCGGGACAGCTGCCAGAGACCCAGTACTTC; CDR3: CASSAGQLPETQYF
V: TRBV7-6; size: -; D: -; J: TRBJ1-3; length: 18; DNA: TGTGCCAGCAGCCAAACATCCGGGTCGGGGATCTCTGGAAACACCATATATTTT; CDR3: CASSQTSGSGISGNTIYF